This TCR beta chain derives from a study of T cells in Graves' hyperthyroidism and ophthalmopathy. Study in general: Peripheral blood was collected at initial diagnosis, before any treatment.

Amplification targeted TCR beta CDR3 regions from RNA transcripts. TCR CDR3 underwent first-round RT-PCR with the HTBI primer set. TCRdb ran MiXCR on the multiplex PCR reads and lists one entry per CDR3 protein. Among fewer than 350,000 distinct CDR3 sequences listed, around a sixth were seen once. The CDR3 has 16 amino acids. V was clipped by 6 bases and J by 5 bases; unmatched bases: 13. The sample was blood. This receptor was taken from a woman in her fifties or sixties with Graves' hyperthyroidism. The chain carries TRBV12-3 or TRBV12-4 and TRBJ2-7; TRBD2 matches 10 bases. The CDR3 bases are TGTGCCAGCAGCCCTGCCGTGGCTAGCGGGAGCCACGAGCAGTACTTC. Residues: CASSPAVASGSHEQYF.